Listed here is a single T cell receptor (beta chain). Its antigen is not identified. The data derive from a study of T cell responses to AZD1222 COVID-19 vaccine. Whole-study results and caveats: Reports indicate that nearly half of spike-specific TCRs are directed at unmutated variant regions.

Germline CDR1 and CDR2: MNHEY and SMNVEV (reference sequence). The CDR3 loop spans 14 amino acids. Losses at the gene ends were 6 bases for V and 2 bases for J; bases not matched to a gene: 4. TCRdb's copy holds only in-frame clones and misses some; the assay was immunoSEQ multiplex PCR. The sample contains around 200,000 clones, roughly 91% of which appear only once. The material sequenced was peripheral blood, taken 28 days after the second dose of the MenACWY control vaccine. The source is an adult who received the MenACWY meningococcal vaccine as a control. The chain has TRBV27 and TRBJ2-3, with TRBD1 identical over 8 bases. CDR3: CASRWTGTTDTQYF. CDR3 in DNA: TGTGCCAGCAGATGGACAGGGACCACAGATACGCAGTATTTT.